This T cell receptor beta chain stems from a study of cytomegalovirus exposure and HLA in healthy donors. Regarding the study as a whole: It was shown in a later analysis that HLA-associated TCR beta chains were more clonally expanded than other, equally common chains.

Concerning this clone itself: Antigen: not known.

The study ran its PCR with 60 Vbeta and 13 Jbeta primers. TCRdb's table, derived via immunoSEQ multiplex PCR, lists solely in-frame clones and lacks some. The sample includes roughly 98,000 clones, under 85% of them seen just once. Healthy donors of bone marrow made up the group. The CDR3 is 15 amino acids. The germline CDR1 and CDR2 sequences are SGHRS and YFSETQ. This chain uses TRBV5-1 with TRBJ2-5, with 7 bases lining up with TRBD1. The DNA end is more similar to TRBJ2-7, so the J call may be wrong. Material: PBMCs. The sequence derives from a man aged 35-49 years in good health and CMV-seronegative. The CDR3 region has the DNA TGCGCCAGCAGCTCCAGGGGGTCAACACCTTACGAGCAGTACTTC. Translation gives CASSSRGSTPYEQYF.